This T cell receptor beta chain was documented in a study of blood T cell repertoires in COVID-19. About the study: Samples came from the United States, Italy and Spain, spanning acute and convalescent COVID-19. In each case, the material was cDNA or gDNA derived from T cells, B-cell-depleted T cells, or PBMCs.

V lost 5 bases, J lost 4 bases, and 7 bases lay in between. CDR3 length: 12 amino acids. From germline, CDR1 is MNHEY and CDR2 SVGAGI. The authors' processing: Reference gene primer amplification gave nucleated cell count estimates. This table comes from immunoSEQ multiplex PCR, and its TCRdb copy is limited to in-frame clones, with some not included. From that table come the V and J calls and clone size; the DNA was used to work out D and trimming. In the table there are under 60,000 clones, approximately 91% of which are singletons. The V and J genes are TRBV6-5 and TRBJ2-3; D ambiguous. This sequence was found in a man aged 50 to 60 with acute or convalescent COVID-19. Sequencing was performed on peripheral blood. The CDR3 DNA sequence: TGTGCCAGCAGTCGTTCCCCAGATACGCAGTATTTT. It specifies CASSRSPDTQYF.